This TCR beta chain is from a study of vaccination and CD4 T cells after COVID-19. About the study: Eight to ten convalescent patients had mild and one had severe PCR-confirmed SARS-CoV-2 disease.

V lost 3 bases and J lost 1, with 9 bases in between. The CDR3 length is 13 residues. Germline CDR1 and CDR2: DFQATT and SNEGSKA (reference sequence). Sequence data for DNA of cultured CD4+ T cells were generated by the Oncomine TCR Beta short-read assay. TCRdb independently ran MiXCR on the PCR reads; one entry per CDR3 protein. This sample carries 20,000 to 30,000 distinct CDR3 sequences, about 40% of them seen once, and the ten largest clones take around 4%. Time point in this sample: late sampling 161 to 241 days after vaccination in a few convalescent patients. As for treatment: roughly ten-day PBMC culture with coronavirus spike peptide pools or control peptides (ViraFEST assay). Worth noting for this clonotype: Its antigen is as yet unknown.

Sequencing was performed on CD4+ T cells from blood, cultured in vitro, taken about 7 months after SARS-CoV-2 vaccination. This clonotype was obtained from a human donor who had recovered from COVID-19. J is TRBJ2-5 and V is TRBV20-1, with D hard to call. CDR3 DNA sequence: TGCAGTGCTAGTCCCTCGGGCCAAGAGACCCAGTACTTC. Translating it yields CSASPSGQETQYF.